The next 29 T cell receptor beta chains were all read from a single sample in a study of neurological immune-mediated disorders. TCRdb ran MiXCR on the 5' RACE reads and lists one entry per CDR3 protein. The repertoire holds around 40,000 distinct CDR3 sequences, with roughly an eighth as singletons. Sequencing input: PBMCs. Receptors were obtained from a female donor in good health.

J is TRBJ2-1 and V is TRBV9; 7 positions agree with TRBD1. The germline gives CDR1 SGDLS, CDR2 YYNGEE. Germline trimming cut 2 bases from V and 4 bases from J; bases unmatched to any gene: 6. The CDR3 is 15 amino acids. CDR3 coding DNA: TGTGCCAGCAGCGTTGCCGGGACAGTTTACAATGAGCAGTTCTTC. This sequence encodes CASSVAGTVYNEQFF.

This clonotype was seen ten or more times. The rearrangement uses TRBV10-2 and TRBJ1-2, with a tentative D call TRBD1 (5 bases). The CDR3 has 15 residues. The germline V gene has CDR1 WSHSY and CDR2 SAAADI. Trimming left V 8 bases short and J 0 bases short, with 16 bases between. CDR3 amino acids: CASGEQVPPNYGYTF. Here the CDR3 DNA reads TGCGCCAGCGGAGAACAGGTCCCCCCTAACTATGGCTACACCTTC.

V gene TRBV11-3 combines with J gene TRBJ1-6; possibly TRBD1 for D (5 bases). In germline, CDR1 is SGHNT, CDR2 YENEEA. Trimming pared 5 bases from V and 0 bases from J, leaving 11 bases between. This CDR3 comprises 16 residues. CDR3 coding DNA: TGTGCCAGCAGCCACCGGAGGGGCTCCTATAATTCACCCCTCCACTTT. Residues: CASSHRRGSYNSPLHF.

This clonotype appeared many times. The rearrangement joins TRBV9 to TRBJ1-2; the D gene is possibly TRBD1 (6 bases). The germline V gene has CDR1 SGDLS and CDR2 YYNGEE. The CDR3 is 15 amino acids. With 0 bases removed from V and 4 bases from J, the gap between germline ends came to 13 bases. CDR3 amino acids: CASSVAGQQLYGYTF. Written as DNA, the CDR3 is TGTGCCAGCAGCGTAGCAGGACAGCAACTCTATGGCTACACCTTC.

To note about this clonotype: A much larger clone is a single base away; this may be a read error. This sequence joins TRBV2 and TRBJ2-7; 7 positions match TRBD2. In germline, CDR1 is SNHLY, CDR2 FYNNEI. V was clipped by 7 bases and J by 0 bases; unmatched bases: 15. The CDR3 loop spans 17 amino acids. DNA for the CDR3: TGTGCCAGCAAGCCCGCAAGCGGGACTTATAGCTCCTACGAGCAGTACTTC. This sequence encodes CASKPASGTYSSYEQYF.

This clonotype was recorded at least ten times. V is TRBV24-1 and J is TRBJ2-1; tentatively, D is TRBD1 or TRBD2 (5 bases each). The CDR3 has 16 residues. Trimming took 4 bases from V and 1 from J, leaving 13 bases between them. CDR1 and CDR2 (germline): KGHDR, SFDVKD. The CDR3 loop reads CATSDGTGRSYNEQFF. CDR3 sequence (DNA): TGTGCCACCAGTGACGGGACGGGAAGATCCTACAATGAGCAGTTCTTC.

V usage is TRBV9 and J usage is TRBJ1-1; 9 nucleotides agree with TRBD1. CDR1 is SGDLS and CDR2 is YYNGEE in the germline V gene. The ends lost 3 bases at V and 4 bases at J; junction bases unmatched: 7. The CDR3 is made up of 15 amino acids. CDR3 DNA sequence: TGTGCCAGCAGCGCCTCAGGGACAGGGAGCACTGAAGCTTTCTTT. This translates into CASSASGTGSTEAFF.

Ten or more counts support this clonotype. The chain has TRBV5-1 and TRBJ2-6; no firm D call. The CDR3 extends over 13 amino acids. V lost 2 bases to trimming and J lost 3 bases, with 3 bases between them. Germline V lookup: CDR1 SGHRS, CDR2 YFSETQ. CDR3 nucleotide sequence: TGCGCCAGCAGCTTACTTGGGGCCAACGTCCTGACTTTC. It specifies CASSLLGANVLTF.

In its sample, this clonotype was seen many times. This chain uses TRBV2 with TRBJ2-7; 8 bases agree with TRBD2. The V gene's germline CDR1 is SNHLY and CDR2 FYNNEI. Trimming removed 3 bases from V and 3 bases from J; junction bases left unmatched: 4. The CDR3 totals 14 residues. The CDR3 DNA sequence: TGTGCCAGCAGTGACAGCGGGGGTCTCTACGAGCAGTACTTC. Translated: CASSDSGGLYEQYF.

This clonotype occurred many times. V usage is TRBV5-5 and J usage is TRBJ2-3, with D possibly TRBD1 on 5 matching bases. The germline gives CDR1 SGHKS, CDR2 YYEKEE (reference sequence). The V end lost 6 bases, the J end lost 0 bases, and 14 bases lay between the germline ends. This CDR3 has 15 amino acids. CDR3 sequence: CASNPRASSTDTQYF. DNA for the CDR3: TGTGCCAGCAATCCCAGGGCTTCTAGCACAGATACGCAGTATTTT.

In its sample, this clonotype was seen many times. This chain uses TRBV18 with TRBJ1-2; 7 bases are a match to TRBD1. Germline V gene data show CDR1 as KGHSH and CDR2 as LQKENI. The trim removed 3 bases at V and 5 bases at J, leaving 6 bases unmatched. The CDR3 has 14 residues. CDR3 amino acids: CASSPRGQEYGYTF. CDR3 bases: TGTGCCAGCTCACCCCGCGGACAGGAGTATGGCTACACCTTC.

This clonotype is medium-sized (0.01 to 0.1%). J is TRBJ2-1 and V is TRBV7-9; D remains ambiguous. V lost 0 bases to trimming and J lost 7 bases, with 7 bases between them. The CDR3 has 13 residues. Germline values: CDR1 SEHNR, CDR2 FQNEAQ (reference sequence). The CDR3 loop is CASSLAGGNEQFF. The CDR3 DNA reads TGTGCCAGCAGCTTAGCGGGCGGAAATGAGCAGTTCTTC.

By sample fraction, this clonotype is medium-sized. V gene TRBV7-9 combines with J gene TRBJ2-3; no clear D. Germline-derived CDR1 and CDR2 are SEHNR and FQNEAQ (reference sequence). Trimming removed 7 bases at V and 2 bases at J, with 13 bases between. The CDR3 totals 14 residues. In DNA form, the CDR3 reads TGTGCCAGCACCGGGCGGATTCTCACAGATACGCAGTATTTT. Its protein product is CASTGRILTDTQYF.

The table lists this clonotype with many counts. The chain recombines TRBV20-1 with TRBJ1-2; 9 bases fit TRBD1. The V segment lost 6 bases and the J segment 14 bases; nucleotides outside the gene matches: 16. Germline V gene data show CDR1 as DFQATT and CDR2 as SNEGSKA (reference sequence). The CDR3 has 13 residues. Here the CDR3 reads CSAPGQGDSARTF. The CDR3 nucleotides read TGCAGTGCACCGGGACAGGGAGACAGCGCGAGGACCTTC.

This clonotype was seen many times. The V call is TRBV5-1, the J call TRBJ2-3; D is uncertain. This CDR3 has 12 residues. Germline lookup yields CDR1 SGHRS and CDR2 YFSETQ. V gave up 2 bases and J gave up 5 bases, with 6 bases separating them. The CDR3 coding sequence is TGCGCCAGCAGCTTCTGGGGAGATACGCAGTATTTT. The encoded protein is CASSFWGDTQYF.

This rearrangement joins TRBV29-1 to TRBJ2-7; D is perhaps TRBD1 or TRBD2 (5 bases each). CDR1 is SQVTM, CDR2 ANQGSEA, per germline. The ends were cut back, 5 bases at V and 0 bases at J, with 17 bases in the middle. The CDR3 runs to 15 residues. CDR3 region: CSVKVGTGSSYEQYF. For the CDR3, the DNA is TGCAGCGTTAAAGTTGGGACGGGGAGCTCCTACGAGCAGTACTTC.

This clonotype appeared many times. The J gene is TRBJ1-1, the V gene TRBV5-1, with a tentative D call TRBD1 (6 bases). Trimming left V 2 bases short and J 5 bases short, with 10 bases between. The germline V gene encodes CDR1 SGHRS and CDR2 YFSETQ. The length of the CDR3 is 13 residues. The CDR3 DNA reads TGCGCCAGCAGCTTCACAGGGAAGACTGAAGCTTTCTTT. Protein: CASSFTGKTEAFF.

This clonotype has a count of ten or more. The V gene is TRBV20-1, the J gene TRBJ2-5, with 13 bases that match TRBD2. Germline V gives CDR1 DFQATT, CDR2 SNEGSKA (reference sequence). CDR3 length equals 14 residues. CDR3 loop: CGGTSGKPRETQYF. As DNA, the CDR3 is TGCGGGGGGACTAGCGGGAAGCCCCGTGAGACCCAGTACTTC.

This clonotype has ten or more counts. This chain joins TRBV20-1 and TRBJ2-2; D gene uncertain. The germline V and J ends were trimmed by 5 bases and 3 bases, with 13 bases remaining between them. The length of the CDR3 is 14 residues. The germline V gene encodes CDR1 DFQATT and CDR2 SNEGSKA (reference sequence). The CDR3 is CSAPRPQDTGELFF. The CDR3 coding sequence is TGCAGTGCTCCCCGGCCCCAAGACACCGGGGAGCTGTTTTTT.

This clonotype was observed at least ten times. The chain links TRBV3-1 to TRBJ2-1; no firm D call. V was pared by 1 base and J by 8 bases, with 6 bases between. Germline V lookup: CDR1 LGHDT, CDR2 YNNKEL (reference sequence). The CDR3 has 12 residues. The CDR3 sequence: CASSQVHHEQFF. CDR3 in DNA: TGTGCCAGCAGCCAAGTTCACCATGAGCAGTTCTTC.

The table lists this clonotype with many counts. This chain uses TRBV5-6 with TRBJ1-1; no definite D call. The CDR3 is 12 residues long. Germline V gives CDR1 SGHDT, CDR2 YYEEEE. The germline V and J ends were trimmed by 2 bases and 5 bases, with 7 bases remaining between them. For the CDR3, the DNA is TGTGCCAGCAGCTTCAAGAGGACTGAAGCTTTCTTT. Translating it yields CASSFKRTEAFF.

This clonotype occurred many times. V usage is TRBV12-3 or TRBV12-4 and J usage is TRBJ2-1; TRBD2 might be the D (6 bases). Trimming left V 4 bases short and J 6 bases short, with 19 bases between. The CDR3 has 16 residues. The DNA for the CDR3 is TGTGCCAGCAGTTCACCTCTCGCGGGAAGTAGCAATGAGCAGTTCTTC. It yields the protein CASSSPLAGSSNEQFF.

This clonotype was recorded at least ten times. The chain has TRBV10-3 and TRBJ1-2; D possibly corresponds to TRBD1 (5 bases). CDR1 and CDR2 (germline): ENHRY, SYGVKD. This CDR3 region has 15 residues. Between the trimmed V and J ends, which lost 4 bases and 6 bases, there was a span of 18 bases. CDR3 protein: CAISASGAPVNGYTF. CDR3 sequence (DNA): TGTGCCATCAGTGCCTCCGGGGCTCCTGTTAATGGCTACACCTTC.

The chain carries TRBV5-6 and TRBJ2-2; D may be TRBD1 or TRBD2 (5 bases each). The germline CDR1 and CDR2 sequences are SGHDT and YYEEEE. Trimming took 2 bases from V and 6 from J, leaving 17 bases between them. The CDR3 runs 16 residues. The CDR3: CASSFLGTRDAGELFF. The CDR3 DNA reads as TGTGCCAGCAGCTTTCTGGGGACCCGCGACGCCGGGGAGCTGTTTTTT.

At least ten counts were recorded for this clonotype. The rearrangement links TRBV29-1 to TRBJ1-1, with no clear D. Germline CDR1 SQVTM, CDR2 ANQGSEA. This CDR3 is built from 11 residues. V was clipped by 2 bases and J by 1 base, with 2 bases between them. DNA for the CDR3: TGCAGCGTTGAATCGAACACTGAAGCTTTCTTT. It specifies CSVESNTEAFF.

This clonotype was seen at least ten times. The chain has TRBV7-9 and TRBJ1-2; 8 bases fit TRBD1. The junction had 6 bases not matched to a gene; V was cut back by 4 bases and J by 2 bases. The CDR3 covers 15 residues. Per germline, CDR1 SEHNR and CDR2 FQNEAQ (reference sequence). The CDR3 sequence is CASSSWTGLNYGYTF. The CDR3 coding sequence is TGTGCCAGCAGCTCCTGGACAGGGTTGAACTATGGCTACACCTTC. Full variable domain (missing parts from reference TRBV7-9 and TRBJ1-2): DTGVSQNPRHKITKRGQNVTFRCDPISEHNRLYWYRQTLGQGPEFLTYFQNEAQLEKSRLLSDRFSAERPKGSFSTLEIQRTEQGDSAMYLCASSSWTGLNYGYTFGSGTRLTVV.

The sample holds many counts of this clonotype. The rearrangement joins TRBV5-1 to TRBJ2-1, with 9 nucleotides matching TRBD1. CDR3 length: 15 amino acids. V was pared by 4 bases and J by 2 bases, with 4 bases of the junction left unmatched. CDR1 and CDR2 from the germline V gene are SGHRS and YFSETQ. Written as DNA, the CDR3 is TGCGCCAGCAGCCAACAGGGGGCCACCTACAATGAGCAGTTCTTC. Encoded protein: CASSQQGATYNEQFF.

This clonotype was recorded many times. The chain links TRBV12-3 or TRBV12-4 to TRBJ2-5, with 8 bases identical to TRBD2. The trim removed 4 bases at V and 5 bases at J, leaving 6 bases unmatched. The CDR3 has 14 amino acids. CDR3 sequence reads: CASSSGAGAETQYF. DNA of the CDR3: TGTGCCAGCAGTTCCGGAGCGGGAGCGGAGACCCAGTACTTC.

The chain is built from TRBV11-2 and TRBJ1-1; D is undetermined. The CDR3 length is 15 residues. V was cut by 3 bases and J by 1 base, with 12 bases left in between. The germline V gene encodes CDR1 SGHAT and CDR2 FQNNGV. CDR3 bases: TGTGCCAGCAGCTTTCTCTTCGGAGGGAACACTGAAGCTTTCTTT. It codes for CASSFLFGGNTEAFF. The variable domain in full, completed from reference TRBV11-2 and TRBJ1-1, reads EAGVAQSPRYKIIEKRQSVAFWCNPISGHATLYWYQQILGQGPKLLIQFQNNGVVDDSQLPKDRFSAERLKGVDSTLKIQPAKLEDSAVYLCASSFLFGGNTEAFFGQGTRLTVV.